Detailed here is one TCR beta chain. Its antigen is undetermined. Each CDR3 protein gets one entry after TCRdb re-called the 5' RACE reads with MiXCR. The table has over 600,000 distinct CDR3 sequences, over 20% seen once; the top ten hold about 4.3%. This entry comes from a study of identical twins. General study findings and limits: Conclusions were based on cross-sectional statistical analysis, without following the same donors. Carriage of fewer insertions was seen in abundant cord blood beta clonotypes, whereas memory repertoires showed none.

This CDR3 spans 14 amino acids. Trimming left V 5 bases short and J 7 bases short, with 18 bases between. Looked up from germline, CDR1 is SGHTA and CDR2 is FQGNSA. The same data also went into a second study, on T cells expressing NK-cell markers. From that study: Seven sequenced donors out of eight were HCMV-seropositive, one seronegative.

Sequencing was done on a sample of PBMCs. This chain joins TRBV7-2 and TRBJ2-7, with D unclear. The sequence derives from a woman in her late teens or twenties in good health. The CDR3 DNA sequence: TGTGCCAGCAGCCCGTCGCGACTCCGAGTGGAGCAGTACTTC. It yields the protein CASSPSRLRVEQYF.